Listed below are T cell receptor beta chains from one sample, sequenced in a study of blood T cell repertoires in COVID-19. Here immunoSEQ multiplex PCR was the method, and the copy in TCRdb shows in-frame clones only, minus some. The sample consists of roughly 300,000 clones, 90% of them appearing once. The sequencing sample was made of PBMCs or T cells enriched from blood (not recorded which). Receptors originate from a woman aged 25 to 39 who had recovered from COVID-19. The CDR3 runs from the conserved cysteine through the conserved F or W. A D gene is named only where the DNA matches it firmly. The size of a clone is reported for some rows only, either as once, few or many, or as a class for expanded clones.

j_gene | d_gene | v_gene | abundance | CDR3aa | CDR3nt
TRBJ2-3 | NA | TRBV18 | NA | CASSPEPGPDTQYF | TGTGCCAGCTCACCCGAACCCGGTCCAGATACGCAGTATTTT
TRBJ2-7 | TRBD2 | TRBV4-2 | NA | CASSQAGGAGGPYEQYF | TGTGCCAGCAGCCAAGCGGGCGGGGCGGGAGGACCCTACGAGCAGTACTTC
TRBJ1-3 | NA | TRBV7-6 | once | CASSSEPGHAASTIYF | TGTGCCAGCAGCTCTGAACCGGGACATGCAGCTAGCACCATATATTTT
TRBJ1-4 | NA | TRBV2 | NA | CASSEAVSEATEKLFF | TGTGCCAGCAGTGAAGCGGTAAGCGAGGCGACTGAAAAACTGTTTTTT
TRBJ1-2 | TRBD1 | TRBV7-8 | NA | CASSSGQGAVYGYTF | TGTGCCAGCAGCTCGGGACAGGGGGCTGTCTATGGCTACACCTTC
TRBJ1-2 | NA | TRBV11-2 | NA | CASSFPNYGYTF | TGTGCCAGCAGCTTCCCAAACTATGGCTACACCTTC
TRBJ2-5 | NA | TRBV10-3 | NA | CAISGQLVSETQYF | TGTGCCATCAGTGGGCAGTTGGTCTCGGAGACCCAGTACTTC
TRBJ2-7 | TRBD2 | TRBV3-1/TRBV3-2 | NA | CASSQGSGKTYEQYF | TGTGCCAGCAGCCAAGGAAGCGGGAAGACCTACGAGCAGTACTTC
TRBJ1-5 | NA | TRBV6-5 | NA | CASSYDRNGNQPQHF | TGTGCCAGCAGTTACGACAGGAATGGCAATCAGCCCCAGCATTTT
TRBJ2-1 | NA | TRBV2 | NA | CASRPLPSSYNEQFF | TGTGCCAGCAGGCCCCTGCCGAGCTCCTACAATGAGCAGTTCTTC
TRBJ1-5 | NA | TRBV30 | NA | CAWSLGGASNQPQHF | TGTGCCTGGAGTTTGGGAGGGGCTAGCAATCAGCCCCAGCATTTT
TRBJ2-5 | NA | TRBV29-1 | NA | CSVAMLTETQYF | TGCAGCGTTGCTATGCTTACGGAGACCCAGTACTTC
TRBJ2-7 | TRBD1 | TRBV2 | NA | CASSPTGTGSREQYF | TGTGCCAGCAGCCCAACCGGGACAGGGTCGCGTGAGCAGTACTTC
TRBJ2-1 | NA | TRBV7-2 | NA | CASSFGQEGWSEQFF | TGTGCCAGCAGCTTTGGACAGGAGGGTTGGTCGGAGCAGTTCTTC
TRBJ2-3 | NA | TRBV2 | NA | CASRRGSTSTDTQYF | TGTGCCAGTCGTCGCGGCAGCACTAGCACAGATACGCAGTATTTT
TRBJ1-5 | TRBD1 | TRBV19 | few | CASSPWTGQNQPQHF | TGTGCCAGTAGTCCATGGACAGGGCAAAATCAGCCCCAGCATTTT
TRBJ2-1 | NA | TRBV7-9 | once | CASNRAGTYNEQFF | TGTGCCAGCAACAGGGCTGGCACCTACAATGAGCAGTTCTTC
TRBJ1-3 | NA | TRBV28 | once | CASSSLDSTSADTIYF | TGTGCCAGCAGTTCGCTGGACAGCACCTCTGCGGACACCATATATTTT